This T cell receptor beta chain was recovered during a study of regulatory dendritic cells for organ transplantation listed by TCRdb under 2017. With regard to the full study: Before and after allostimulation with regulatory or mature dendritic cells, TCRbeta repertoires were sequenced from sorted naive and memory CD4+ and CD8+ T cells.

FACS was used to sort naive T cells as CD45RA+ cells and memory T cells as CD45RO+ CD4+ or CD8+ cells. Two healthy control subjects provided the T cells used for TCR sequencing. Unstimulated sorted T cell subsets were used as baseline controls for the mixed lymphocyte reactions. Genomic DNA was extracted with the Qiagen DNeasy Blood & Tissue Kit. The full study reports these points: Of the resting subsets, the one holding the most alloreactive TCR clonotypes was memory CD8+ T cells. Sequencing was done in only a couple of subjects, and the authors reported considerable heterogeneity between individuals in the alloreactive memory CD8+ T cell pool. In both subjects, allostimulation led to expansion of memory CD8+ clones, though the expansion induced by regulatory dendritic cells appeared to be more limited than that induced by mature dendritic cells. Naive CD4+ and CD8+ T cells showed highly diverse repertoires, whereas memory cells were less diverse and memory CD8+ cells were the most oligoclonal.

Multiplexed two-step PCR with Vbeta-specific forward primers and Jbeta-specific reverse primers was used to amplify TCRbeta CDR3 regions. The TCRbeta libraries were sequenced on an Illumina instrument via the immunoSEQ service. The published analysis was carried out like this. IMGT annotation was used to assign V, D and J genes, and synthetic CDR3 analogues were used to correct counts for multiplex PCR bias. Repertoire clonality was computed in the immunoSEQ Analyzer as one minus normalized Shannon entropy. Clonal expansion was defined by Fisher's exact test with Benjamini-Hochberg false discovery rate control, using two-tailed P<0.01. The table comes from immuneACCESS by way of TCRdb, which keeps in-frame sequences with V and J called. Part of the clones is missing from these tables; in studies checked, under half for an unresolved V gene and the rest for unknown reasons. V and J calls plus clone size are reproduced from that table; the DNA served to infer D and trimming. Present in this sample are 30,000 to 40,000 clones, roughly 89% of which were seen just once. More than 0.055% of the sample comes from the top ten.

Points on this clone: Its specific antigen is unknown. No quality values exist for individual bases; no much larger clone is one base distant.

Sequenced sample: naive CD4+ T cells from blood. The label giving this sample's cell subset or site can be read as: CD45RA+ naive T cells. This TCR was sampled from a human donor in good health.

CDR3 region: CASRRDRGYYEQYF. The DNA sequence is as follows: TGTGCCAGCCGGAGGGACAGGGGCTACTACGAGCAGTACTTC. The chain links TRBV6-5 with TRBJ2-7; 10 central bases correspond to TRBD1. V loses 8 bases at its end and J loses 3 bases; junction bases beyond the gene matches: 7. The germline V gene supplies CDR1 MNHEY and CDR2 SVGAGI. The CDR3 numbers 14 residues from cysteine through phenylalanine. The sequence is cut down to CDR3 DNA, 42 bases in frame from base 1.